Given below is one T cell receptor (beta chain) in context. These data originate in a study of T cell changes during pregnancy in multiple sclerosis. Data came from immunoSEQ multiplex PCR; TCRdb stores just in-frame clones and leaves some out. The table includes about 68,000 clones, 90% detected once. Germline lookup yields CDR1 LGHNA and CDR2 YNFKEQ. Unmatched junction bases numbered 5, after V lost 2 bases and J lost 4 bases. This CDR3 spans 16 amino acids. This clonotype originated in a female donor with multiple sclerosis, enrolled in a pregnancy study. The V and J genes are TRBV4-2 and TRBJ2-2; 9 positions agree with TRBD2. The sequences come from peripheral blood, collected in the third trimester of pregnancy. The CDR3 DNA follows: TGTGCCAGCAGCCAACGGCGGGAGGGCCCCACCGGGGAGCTGTTTTTT. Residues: CASSQRREGPTGELFF.